This T cell receptor (beta chain) came from a study of blood T cell repertoires in COVID-19. Study at large: Whether acute or convalescent, the COVID-19 samples came from the United States, Italy and Spain. T cells, B-cell-depleted T cells, or PBMCs provided the cDNA or gDNA that served as material.

Assay used: immunoSEQ multiplex PCR; TCRdb lists only in-frame clones, some missing. The table lists some 340,000 clones, around 88% of them singletons. V was shortened by 0 bases and J by 7 bases, with 15 bases between the two germline ends. Germline V gene lookup returns CDR1 SGHTA and CDR2 FQGNSA. The CDR3 extends over 15 amino acids. The genes are TRBV7-2 and TRBJ1-2; D perhaps matches TRBD1 (6 bases). The sequenced material came from peripheral blood. The sequence was collected from a man aged 30-40 years with active or convalescent COVID-19. As DNA, the CDR3 is TGTGCCAGCAGCTTAGCGCGTGGGGGCCAGAGTGGCTACACCTTC. Its translation is CASSLARGGQSGYTF.